This T cell receptor (beta chain) appears in the sequencing data of a study of memory CD4+ T cells and cytomegalovirus serostatus. There are a few counts of this clone. As yet, its antigen is unknown. Single viable CD3+CD4+CD8-CD45RO+ cells were sorted as the memory CD4+ T cells. Donors' CMV status reflects serum IgG against pp150, pp28, p38, p52. CD4+ T cells were isolated by positive magnetic selection. As handled by the study authors: Out-of-frame sequences were removed, leaving 2 million or so distinct TCRbeta sequences. Repertoires were generated with immunoSEQ multiplex PCR, while TCRdb's copy carries only in-frame clones and drops some. V and J calls plus clone size are reproduced from that table; the DNA served to infer D and trimming. The table has about 92,000 clones, 80% seen once; the top ten hold about 3.5%. This CDR3 spans 16 amino acids. The germline V gene encodes CDR1 SNHLY and CDR2 FYNNEI. The V end lost 8 bases, the J end lost 2 bases, and 18 bases lay between the germline ends.

Study observations and caveats: CMV serostatus prediction reached median AUC about 0.95, or 0.9 with US-trained model.

The sample taken for sequencing was memory CD4+ T cells from blood. The chain recombines TRBV2 with TRBJ2-2; D may correspond to TRBD1 or TRBD2 (5 bases each). The source of this sequence is an adult in good health and CMV-seropositive. The CDR3 protein is CASRWRPGLNTGELFF. As DNA, the CDR3 is TGTGCCAGCCGATGGAGACCGGGGCTCAACACCGGGGAGCTGTTTTTT.